The 24 T cell receptor beta chains presented below share a single source sample, sequenced in a study of blood T cell repertoires in COVID-19. Method: immunoSEQ multiplex PCR; TCRdb's copy keeps in-frame clones and lacks some. The top ten hold around 9.1% of the sample, which has 55,000 to 65,000 clones, around 90% seen once. Sequencing was carried out using peripheral blood. Every receptor here comes from a woman of 80 years or more with active COVID-19.

The gene calls are TRBV29-1 and TRBJ2-3; D is perhaps TRBD1 (5 bases). V was pared by 5 bases and J by 2 bases, with 11 bases between. CDR3 size: 13 residues. Germline CDR1 and CDR2: SQVTM and ANQGSEA. CDR3 amino acids: CSVLEDITDTQYF. As DNA, the CDR3 is TGCAGCGTTCTCGAGGACATCACAGATACGCAGTATTTT.

CDR3 sequence: CATSRDTGPGVNYGYTF. In nucleotides, the CDR3 is TGTGCCACCAGCAGAGATACAGGGCCAGGCGTTAACTATGGCTACACCTTC. The chain employs TRBV15 and TRBJ1-2, with D possibly TRBD1 on 6 matching bases. This CDR3 is built from 17 residues. V was cut by 0 bases and J by 1 base, with 15 bases left in between. CDR1 LNHNV and CDR2 YYDKDF come from the germline V gene (reference sequence).

Only one count was recorded for this clone. The chain couples TRBV5-1 to TRBJ1-2; no firm D call. Between the trimmed V and J ends, which lost 2 bases and 8 bases, there was a span of 19 bases. The CDR3 totals 15 residues. Germline lookup yields CDR1 SGHRS and CDR2 YFSETQ. The CDR3 DNA sequence: TGCGCCAGCAGCTTTGACTCCCCCCCAACGGGAGGCTACACCTTC. This translates into CASSFDSPPTGGYTF.

The J gene is TRBJ1-1, the V gene TRBV5-1; 12 bases fit TRBD1. V gave up 6 bases and J gave up 5 bases; unmatched junction bases: 8. The V gene's germline CDR1 is SGHRS and CDR2 YFSETQ. CDR3 length equals 15 residues. DNA for the CDR3: TGCGCCAGCAAGGGACAGGGGGCGTCGGGGACTGAAGCTTTCTTT. Amino acids: CASKGQGASGTEAFF.

J is TRBJ2-7 and V is TRBV28; TRBD2 might be the D (6 bases). The CDR3 is made up of 16 amino acids. CDR1 and CDR2 from the germline V gene are MDHEN and SYDVKM. The V and J ends lost 5 bases and 3 bases respectively, with 20 bases between them. In nucleotides, the CDR3 is TGTGCCAGCAGTGCAGAAAGGGGAAACGGGGGCTACGAGCAGTACGTC. Amino acids: CASSAERGNGGYEQYV.

This chain connects TRBV6-6 to TRBJ1-1; D remains ambiguous. V lost 2 bases to trimming and J lost 7 bases, with 8 bases between them. This CDR3 is built from 12 residues. Germline-derived CDR1 and CDR2 are MNHNY and SVGAGI (reference sequence). The CDR3 here is CASSYAGIEAFF. CDR3 DNA sequence: TGTGCCAGCAGTTACGCGGGGATTGAAGCTTTCTTT.

The chain is built from TRBV5-1 and TRBJ2-1, with D possibly TRBD1 on 5 matching bases. The V gene lost 0 bases and the J gene lost 3 bases, with 10 bases spanning the gap. CDR1 and CDR2 from the germline V gene are SGHRS and YFSETQ. The CDR3 is made up of 15 amino acids. The CDR3 region is CASSLGAGNYNEQFF. The CDR3 DNA is TGCGCCAGCAGCTTGGGGGCAGGGAACTACAATGAGCAGTTCTTC.

This chain connects TRBV7-9 to TRBJ1-5, with D unresolved. Germline V gene data show CDR1 as SEHNR and CDR2 as FQNEAQ (reference sequence). The CDR3 is 14 amino acids. V gave up 1 base and J gave up 4 bases, with 8 bases separating them. The CDR3 loop is CASSLGAANQPQHF. The CDR3 DNA sequence: TGTGCCAGCAGCTTAGGGGCCGCGAATCAGCCCCAGCATTTT.

V and J are TRBV9 and TRBJ1-3; D is ambiguous. Trimming took 5 bases from V and 2 from J, leaving 14 bases between them. The CDR3 is 15 amino acids. Per germline, CDR1 SGDLS and CDR2 YYNGEE. Here the CDR3 reads CASSLAPGPGNTIYF. The CDR3 DNA is TGTGCCAGCAGTTTGGCCCCGGGTCCTGGAAACACCATATATTTT.

The chain couples TRBV27 to TRBJ2-5; TRBD2 matches 11 bases. Germline V gene lookup returns CDR1 MNHEY and CDR2 SMNVEV (reference sequence). The junction had 18 bases not matched to a gene; V was cut back by 2 bases and J by 10 bases. CDR3 length: 18 residues. The CDR3 spells CASSLTRPLAGGSSSQYF. CDR3 bases: TGTGCCAGCAGTTTAACCCGACCCTTAGCGGGGGGGAGTTCGAGCCAGTACTTC.

In DNA form, the CDR3 reads TGTGCCAGCAAATCTGAGGGAGAATATGGCTACACCTTC. It codes for CASKSEGEYGYTF. V usage is TRBV2 and J usage is TRBJ1-2; D unclear. Trimming stripped 7 bases from V and 5 bases from J, with 14 bases between. Germline V gene sequence: CDR1 SNHLY, CDR2 FYNNEI. The CDR3 runs to 13 residues.

The rearrangement links TRBV2 to TRBJ2-3; 9 bases fit TRBD1. V lost 8 bases to trimming and J lost 4 bases; unmatched junction nucleotides: 7. This CDR3 is 14 amino acids long. CDR1 and CDR2 from the germline V gene are SNHLY and FYNNEI. This CDR3 is CASGRDRVPDTQYF. The CDR3 bases are TGTGCCAGCGGGAGGGACAGGGTCCCAGATACGCAGTATTTT.

J is TRBJ2-1 and V is TRBV3-1 (or the pseudogene TRBV3-2); 11 bases are a match to TRBD2. V shed 7 bases, J shed 7 bases, and the junction held 12 bases outside the gene matches. There are 16 residues in the CDR3. Germline CDR1 is LGHDT and CDR2 is YNNKEL (reference sequence). CDR3 amino acids: CASNILAGGPGNEQFF. The CDR3 bases are TGTGCCAGCAACATTTTAGCGGGAGGGCCTGGTAATGAGCAGTTCTTC.

CDR3 in amino acids: CASREPPLAVSTDTQYF. The CDR3 DNA follows: TGTGCCAGCAGGGAACCTCCATTAGCGGTTAGCACAGATACGCAGTATTTT. V is TRBV6-1 and J is TRBJ2-3, with a weak D call TRBD2 (6 bases). CDR1 MNHNS and CDR2 SASEGT come from the germline V gene. This CDR3 has 17 residues. V dropped 6 bases and J dropped 0 bases, with 19 bases sitting between them.

This rearrangement joins TRBV3-1 (or the pseudogene TRBV3-2) to TRBJ2-3, with 10 bases aligning to TRBD2. The germline V gene has CDR1 LGHDT and CDR2 YNNKEL (reference sequence). The CDR3 contains 17 residues. V was pared by 4 bases and J by 3 bases, with 10 bases of the junction left unmatched. Written as DNA, the CDR3 is TGTGCCAGCAGCCGGAACCAACTAGCGGGAAGAACAGATACGCAGTATTTT. This encodes CASSRNQLAGRTDTQYF.

The chain couples TRBV6-2 or TRBV6-3 to TRBJ2-1, with D possibly TRBD2 on 7 matching bases. The germline V gene has CDR1 MNHEY and CDR2 SVGEGT. The CDR3 is made up of 16 amino acids. V lost 6 bases, J lost 7 bases, and 22 bases lay in between. CDR3 DNA sequence: TGTGCCAGCAGCACCCAAAAGGGGGGGACAAATAATGAGCAGTTCTTC. Its protein is CASSTQKGGTNNEQFF.

The chain combines TRBV7-9 with TRBJ2-2; TRBD2 might be the D (6 bases). Germline V CDR1 and CDR2: SEHNR, FQNEAQ (reference sequence). The CDR3 length is 15 residues. Trimming took 6 bases from V and 0 from J, leaving 11 bases between them. CDR3 sequence (DNA): TGTGCCAGCAGTTCGGGACTCCCGAACACCGGGGAGCTGTTTTTT. It codes for CASSSGLPNTGELFF.

This chain joins TRBV7-2 and TRBJ2-3, with 9 bases fitting TRBD2. The V segment lost 1 base and the J segment 5 bases; nucleotides outside the gene matches: 7. The length of the CDR3 is 16 residues. Germline V gives CDR1 SGHTA, CDR2 FQGNSA. CDR3 in amino acids: CASSLGIAGEGDTQYF. DNA of the CDR3: TGTGCCAGCAGCTTAGGCATAGCGGGAGAGGGAGATACGCAGTATTTT.

The chain carries TRBV7-2 and TRBJ1-1; 7 bases map to TRBD1. This CDR3 is built from 14 residues. The V and J ends lost 5 bases and 0 bases, in that order; junction bases with no gene match: 3. The germline gives CDR1 SGHTA, CDR2 FQGNSA. The CDR3 coding sequence is TGTGCCAGCAGCGGACAGGCAGTGAACACTGAAGCTTTCTTT. This encodes CASSGQAVNTEAFF.

The CDR3 nucleotides are TGCGCCAGCAGCTTGGCCGGGGACACTGAAGCTTTCTTT. It specifies CASSLAGDTEAFF. The V and J genes are TRBV5-1 and TRBJ1-1; unclear D gene. The CDR3 loop spans 13 amino acids. Germline loops: CDR1 SGHRS, CDR2 YFSETQ. V was trimmed by 0 bases and J by 3 bases, leaving 6 bases between them.

This sequence joins TRBV10-1 and TRBJ1-6; no clear D gene. V was pared by 8 bases and J by 9 bases, with 11 bases between. The CDR3 runs to 12 residues. Per the germline V gene, CDR1 is WNHNN and CDR2 is SYGVQD (reference sequence). CDR3 in DNA: TGCGCCAGCGCGGAAGGCTCTTCACCCCTCCACTTT. Amino acid sequence: CASAEGSSPLHF.

This chain links TRBV7-8 with TRBJ1-2; the match to TRBD1 covers 7 bases. CDR1 SGHVS and CDR2 FQNEAQ come from the germline V gene. There are 15 residues in the CDR3. Germline trimming cut 5 bases from V and 5 bases from J; bases unmatched to any gene: 11. DNA of the CDR3: TGTGCCAGCAGCGCTAATAGGGGGCTCAGTTATGGCTACACCTTC. The encoded protein is CASSANRGLSYGYTF.

V usage is TRBV27 and J usage is TRBJ2-7; 12 bases match TRBD2. The CDR3 runs to 17 residues. J lost 1 base, V lost 5 bases, and 9 bases had no gene match. Per germline, CDR1 MNHEY and CDR2 SMNVEV (reference sequence). The CDR3 DNA reads as TGTGCCAGCAGTACCCGGACTAGCGGGAAAGGATCCTACGAGCAGTACTTC. The encoded protein is CASSTRTSGKGSYEQYF.

This sequence joins TRBV2 and TRBJ1-1; 9 bases line up with TRBD1. CDR1 is SNHLY and CDR2 is FYNNEI in the germline V gene. The CDR3 consists of 15 residues. After removal of 6 bases from V and 4 bases from J, the junction contained 9 bases not matched to a gene. The CDR3 loop reads CASRATGGSGTEAFF. The CDR3 nucleotides read TGTGCCAGCAGAGCAACAGGGGGCTCGGGCACTGAAGCTTTCTTT.